This T cell receptor beta chain was identified in a study of T cell repertoires in cytomegalovirus infection. About the study: Recently identified HLA-C-restricted CMV epitopes and well-studied HLA-B-restricted CMV epitopes were used by the study. It can be stated that public TCR beta signatures indicated CMV infection as well as a matching HLA type.

TCRdb re-analysed the reads in MiXCR, keeping a single row per CDR3 protein. There are about 310,000 distinct CDR3 sequences in the sample; 20% to 25% occur only once, and about an eighth lies in the top ten. This clonotype came up many times. The antigen is undetermined. The sequencing used cultured PBMCs, collected from culture after CMV antigen stimulation. The receptor was derived from a human donor in good health (CMV status not recorded). Some clones in this sample may be carry-over from other donors' samples.

The CDR3 DNA reads as TGTGCCAGCAGCTTACCCCGTCGGACAGGGGGCTACAATGAGCAGTTCTTC. Residues: CASSLPRRTGGYNEQFF. The J gene is TRBJ2-1, the V gene TRBV7-9; 10 bases are shared with TRBD1. CDR3 size: 17 residues. The V segment lost 2 bases and the J segment 3 bases; nucleotides outside the gene matches: 7. Germline V gives CDR1 SEHNR, CDR2 FQNEAQ (reference sequence).